This T cell receptor (beta chain) is from a study of T cell changes during pregnancy in multiple sclerosis. Assay: immunoSEQ multiplex PCR; the TCRdb copy retains only in-frame clones and omits some. The sample contains about 77,000 clones, approximately 94% of which appear only once. The V gene end was trimmed by 1 base and the J gene end by 5 bases; junction bases not matched to a gene: 4. CDR3 length: 16 residues. Germline CDR1 and CDR2: KGHSH and LQKENI. The input for sequencing was peripheral blood, taken after pregnancy. V gene TRBV18 combines with J gene TRBJ2-3; the match to TRBD2 covers 12 bases. The receptor was isolated from a female donor in good health, enrolled as a control in a pregnancy study. Here the CDR3 DNA reads TGTGCCAGCTCACCACGACTAGCGGGAGCAGGAGATACGCAGTATTTT. Protein sequence: CASSPRLAGAGDTQYF.